This TCR beta chain appears in the sequencing data of a study of cytomegalovirus exposure and HLA in healthy donors. Whole-study findings and limits: Generally TCR sequences proved uncommon, though certain public TCRs appeared in numerous donors. Through in vitro validation, three CMV-associated chains were shown to be specific for CMV antigens. A list of 150 to 200 TCR beta chains associated with cytomegalovirus was given.

TCRdb's copy holds only in-frame clones and misses some; the assay was immunoSEQ multiplex PCR. The table has a few hundred thousand clones, approximately 80% seen once. The CDR3 runs to 17 residues. Germline CDR1 MDHEN, CDR2 SYDVKM. V was pared by 6 bases and J by 1 base, with 22 bases between. With regard to this clone: The antigen is unknown.

The chain is built from TRBV28 and TRBJ2-7, with a weak D call TRBD1 (7 bases). Sequencing was done on a sample of PBMCs. This receptor was identified in a woman in her 30s in good health and CMV-seropositive. The CDR3 spells CASSFEEGASSSYEQYF. For the CDR3, the DNA is TGTGCCAGCAGCTTCGAGGAGGGGGCGTCATCATCCTACGAGCAGTACTTC.